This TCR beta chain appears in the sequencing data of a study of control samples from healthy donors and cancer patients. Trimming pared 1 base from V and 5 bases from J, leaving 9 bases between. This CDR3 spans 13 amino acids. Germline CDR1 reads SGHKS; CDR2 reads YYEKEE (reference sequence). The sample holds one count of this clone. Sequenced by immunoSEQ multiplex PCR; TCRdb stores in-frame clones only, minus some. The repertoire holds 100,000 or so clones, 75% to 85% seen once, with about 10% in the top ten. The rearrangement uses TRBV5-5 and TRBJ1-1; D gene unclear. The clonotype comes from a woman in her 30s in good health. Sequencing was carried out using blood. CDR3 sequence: CASSLTVETEAFF. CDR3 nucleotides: TGTGCCAGCAGCTTGACGGTTGAGACTGAAGCTTTCTTT.